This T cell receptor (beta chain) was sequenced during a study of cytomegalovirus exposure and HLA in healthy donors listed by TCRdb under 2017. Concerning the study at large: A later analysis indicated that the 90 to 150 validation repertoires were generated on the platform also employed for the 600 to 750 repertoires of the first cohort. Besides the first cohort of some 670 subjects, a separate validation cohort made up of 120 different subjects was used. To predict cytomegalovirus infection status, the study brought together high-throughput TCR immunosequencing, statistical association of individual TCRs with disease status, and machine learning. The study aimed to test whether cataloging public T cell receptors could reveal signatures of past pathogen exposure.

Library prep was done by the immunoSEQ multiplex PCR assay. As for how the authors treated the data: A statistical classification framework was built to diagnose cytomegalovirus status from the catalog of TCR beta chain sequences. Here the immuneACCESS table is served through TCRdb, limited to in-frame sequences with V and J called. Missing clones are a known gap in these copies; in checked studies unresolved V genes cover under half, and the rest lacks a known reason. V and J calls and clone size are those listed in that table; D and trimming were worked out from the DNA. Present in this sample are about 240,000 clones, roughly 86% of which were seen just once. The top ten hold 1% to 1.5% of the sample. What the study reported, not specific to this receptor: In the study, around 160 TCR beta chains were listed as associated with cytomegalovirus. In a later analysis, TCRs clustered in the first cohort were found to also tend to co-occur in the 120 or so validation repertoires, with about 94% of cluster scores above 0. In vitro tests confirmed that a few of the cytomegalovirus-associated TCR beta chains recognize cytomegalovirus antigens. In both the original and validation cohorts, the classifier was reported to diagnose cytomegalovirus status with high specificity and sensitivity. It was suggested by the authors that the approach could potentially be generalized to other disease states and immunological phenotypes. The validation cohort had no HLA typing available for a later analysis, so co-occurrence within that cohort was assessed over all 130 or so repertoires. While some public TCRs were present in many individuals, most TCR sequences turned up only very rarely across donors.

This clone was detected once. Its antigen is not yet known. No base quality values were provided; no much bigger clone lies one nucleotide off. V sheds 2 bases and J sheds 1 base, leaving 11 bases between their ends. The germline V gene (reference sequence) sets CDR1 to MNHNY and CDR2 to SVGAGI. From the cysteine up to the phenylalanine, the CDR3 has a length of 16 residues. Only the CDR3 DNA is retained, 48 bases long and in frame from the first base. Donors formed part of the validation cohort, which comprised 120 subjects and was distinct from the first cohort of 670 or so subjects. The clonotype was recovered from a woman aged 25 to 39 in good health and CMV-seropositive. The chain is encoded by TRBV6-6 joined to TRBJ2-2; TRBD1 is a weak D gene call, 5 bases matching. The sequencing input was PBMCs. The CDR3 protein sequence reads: CASSYPARVNTGELFF. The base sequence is TGTGCCAGCAGTTACCCCGCCAGGGTGAACACCGGGGAGCTGTTTTTT.